This TCR beta chain was sequenced for a study of T cells in Graves' hyperthyroidism and ophthalmopathy. Findings of the study overall: Blood also contained most expanded thyroid clonotypes above 0.001.

Researchers amplified the TCR beta CDR3 regions from RNA transcripts. HTBI primers were used for first-round RT-PCR of the TCR CDR3. TCRdb reanalysed the multiplex PCR reads using MiXCR and keeps one entry per CDR3 protein. Found here are about 640,000 distinct CDR3 sequences, about a fifth of them singletons; the top ten hold 34%. Any patient presenting with uncontrolled infection, other autoimmune disease, pregnancy or lactation was left out. This clonotype was seen repeatedly, ten times or more. Its target is not known. The origin of this receptor is a man younger than 45 with Graves' ophthalmopathy. The sequenced sample was blood.

CDR3 in amino acids: CASSADVNTEAFF. The CDR3 coding sequence is TGTGCCAGCAGTGCTGACGTGAACACTGAAGCTTTCTTT. This chain links TRBV2 with TRBJ1-1, with D unresolved. CDR1 is SNHLY, CDR2 FYNNEI, per germline. This CDR3 has 13 amino acids. Trimming removed 4 bases from V and 0 bases from J, with 6 bases in between.